The rows below give T cell receptor beta chains drawn from one sample of a study of T cells in Graves' hyperthyroidism and ophthalmopathy. TCRdb passed the multiplex PCR reads through MiXCR, listing each CDR3 protein once. Seen here are about 520,000 distinct CDR3 sequences, around 22% observed once, and the top ten hold 10% to 12%. The source material was blood. These receptors originate from a woman aged 25 to 39 with Graves' ophthalmopathy. Both conserved end residues are trimmed from each CDR3.

v_gene	j_gene	CDR3aa
TRBV6-5	TRBJ2-5	ASRQGWETQY
TRBV4-1	TRBJ2-7	ASSQEGDGSYEQY
TRBV27	TRBJ2-7	ASSPRGVIPYEQY
TRBV3-1	TRBJ1-2	ASSQGTGLGGYT
TRBV29-1	TRBJ1-1	SVGTGTVLDEAF
TRBV7-3	TRBJ2-5	ASSFLPEETQY
TRBV11-2	TRBJ2-4	ASSLGAHRVLAKNIKY
TRBV20-1	TRBJ1-3	SARNPNSGNTIY
TRBV18	TRBJ1-2	ASSPSTGYSYGYT
TRBV20-1	TRBJ1-1	SAPLGTANTEAF
TRBV12-3/TRBV12-4	TRBJ2-3	ASSIRDYRDTQY
TRBV5-1	TRBJ1-2	ASSPLPSNYGYT
TRBV7-9	TRBJ1-1	ASSLEGKSAEAF
TRBV10-3	TRBJ2-3	ATTIGGALGADTQY
TRBV29-1	TRBJ2-2	SVIYDRSNTGELF
TRBV28	TRBJ2-7	ASSTFGQSYEQY
TRBV2	TRBJ2-5	ASSGYETQY
TRBV7-9	TRBJ1-2	ASSWSGTVNYGYT
TRBV7-2	TRBJ2-5	ASSLVRGLNQETQY
TRBV28	TRBJ1-5	ASNPPPDSNGAPQH
TRBV7-8	TRBJ2-7	ASSPRQGGNYEQY
TRBV12-3/TRBV12-4	TRBJ1-6	ASSRTRQNSPLH